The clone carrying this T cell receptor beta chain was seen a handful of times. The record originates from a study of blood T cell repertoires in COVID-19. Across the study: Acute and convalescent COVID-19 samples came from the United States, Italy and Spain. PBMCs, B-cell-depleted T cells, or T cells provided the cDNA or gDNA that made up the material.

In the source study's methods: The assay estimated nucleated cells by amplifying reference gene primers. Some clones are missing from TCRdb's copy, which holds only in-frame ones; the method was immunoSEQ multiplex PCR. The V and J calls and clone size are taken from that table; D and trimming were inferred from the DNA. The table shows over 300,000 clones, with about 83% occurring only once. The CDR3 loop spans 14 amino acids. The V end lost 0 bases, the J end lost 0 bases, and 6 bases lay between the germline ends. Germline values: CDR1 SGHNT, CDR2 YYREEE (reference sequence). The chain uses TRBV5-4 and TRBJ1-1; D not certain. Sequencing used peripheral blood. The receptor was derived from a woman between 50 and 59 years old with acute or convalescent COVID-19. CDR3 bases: TGTGCCAGCAGCTTGGATTTCATGAACACTGAAGCTTTCTTT. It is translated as CASSLDFMNTEAFF.